The 28 T cell receptor beta chains below come from one sample, sequenced in a study of coeliac disease. Profiled with immunoSEQ multiplex PCR; TCRdb holds only in-frame clones, not every one. The table lists thousands of clones, approximately 64% of them singletons. The sequenced sample consisted of lamina propria lymphocytes from the gut. Every receptor here comes from a man aged 45-60 years with active celiac disease.

This clone has more than one count but fewer than ten. V usage is TRBV5-5 and J usage is TRBJ2-7; 9 positions agree with TRBD1. The trim removed 2 bases at V and 5 bases at J, leaving 5 bases unmatched. This CDR3 is built from 14 residues. The germline V gene has CDR1 SGHKS and CDR2 YYEKEE (reference sequence). The CDR3 sequence: CASSLRQGDNEQYF. CDR3 in DNA: TGTGCCAGCAGCTTACGACAGGGGGACAACGAGCAGTACTTC.

The chain recombines TRBV18 with TRBJ1-4; D unclear. This CDR3 has 14 residues. The germline gives CDR1 KGHSH, CDR2 LQKENI. The ends were cut back, 6 bases at V and 8 bases at J, with 16 bases in the middle. The CDR3 reads CASSGIEGREKLFF. For the CDR3, the DNA is TGTGCCAGCTCCGGGATTGAAGGAAGGGAAAAACTGTTTTTT. The variable domain in full, with the rest retrieved from reference TRBV18 and TRBJ1-4, is NAGVMQNPRHLVRRRGQEARLRCSPMKGHSHVYWYRQLPEEGLKFMVYLQKENIIDESGMPKERFSAEFPKEGPSILRIQQVVRGDSAAYFCASSGIEGREKLFFGSGTQLSVL.

This rearrangement joins TRBV11-3 to TRBJ1-1; tentative D call: TRBD1 (5 bases). V shed 4 bases and J shed 5 bases, with 14 bases lying between them. CDR1 and CDR2 from the germline V gene are SGHNT and YENEEA. The CDR3 contains 14 residues. CDR3 residues: CASSSGGAGTEAFF. DNA of the CDR3: TGTGCCAGCAGCTCCGGGGGAGCGGGGACTGAAGCTTTCTTT.

V gene TRBV4-2 combines with J gene TRBJ2-2; D gene ambiguous. The CDR3 is 17 amino acids. The V end lost 1 base, the J end lost 7 bases, and 19 bases lay between the germline ends. Germline V lookup: CDR1 LGHNA, CDR2 YNFKEQ. DNA for the CDR3: TGTGCCAGCAGCCAAGCGTCGGCTCCCGTTTCAGGCGGGGAGCTGTTTTTT. It specifies CASSQASAPVSGGELFF.

The chain couples TRBV5-1 to TRBJ2-7, with TRBD2 as a possible D gene (6 bases). CDR3 length equals 14 residues. Trimming pared 2 bases from V and 6 bases from J, leaving 15 bases between. In germline, CDR1 is SGHRS, CDR2 YFSETQ. The CDR3 nucleotides read TGCGCCAGCAGCTTTTCCGGGGGTAAAATCGAGCAGTACTTC. Protein sequence: CASSFSGGKIEQYF.

This sequence joins TRBV7-9 and TRBJ1-1; the match to TRBD1 covers 8 bases. J was trimmed by 9 bases and V by 5 bases; bases with no gene match: 5. This CDR3 region has 12 residues. Per germline, CDR1 SEHNR and CDR2 FQNEAQ (reference sequence). The CDR3 reads CASSIDRGKAFF. The CDR3, as DNA: TGTGCCAGCAGCATCGACAGGGGCAAAGCTTTCTTT. Full variable domain (missing parts from reference TRBV7-9 and TRBJ1-1): DTGVSQNPRHKITKRGQNVTFRCDPISEHNRLYWYRQTLGQGPEFLTYFQNEAQLEKSRLLSDRFSAERPKGSFSTLEIQRTEQGDSAMYLCASSIDRGKAFFGQGTRLTVV.

The chain recombines TRBV7-2 with TRBJ2-3; TRBD2 is a possible D gene (5 bases). Per the germline V gene, CDR1 is SGHTA and CDR2 is FQGNSA. The CDR3 is made up of 16 amino acids. The V end lost 6 bases, the J end lost 5 bases, and 21 bases lay between the germline ends. CDR3 amino acids: CASRSNGLLPGDTQYF. Here the CDR3 DNA reads TGTGCCAGCAGATCCAACGGACTCCTTCCTGGAGATACGCAGTATTTT.

V gene TRBV6-6 combines with J gene TRBJ2-1; 8 nucleotides match TRBD2. CDR1 and CDR2 (germline): MNHNY, SVGAGI (reference sequence). J gave up 8 bases and V 5 bases, and 5 bases lay outside the gene matches. The CDR3 sequence is 13 residues long. The DNA for the CDR3 is TGTGCCAGCAGTCCCGGACTAGCCTATGAGCAGTTCTTC. This gives the protein CASSPGLAYEQFF.

This chain links TRBV5-1 with TRBJ1-1; 7 bases are shared with TRBD1. Germline loops: CDR1 SGHRS, CDR2 YFSETQ. V shed 2 bases, J shed 10 bases, and the junction held 5 bases outside the gene matches. This CDR3 has 12 residues. The CDR3 sequence: CASSLGGWGAFF. CDR3 sequence (DNA): TGCGCCAGCAGCTTAGGGGGCTGGGGAGCTTTCTTT. Full variable domain (rest looked up from reference TRBV5-1 and TRBJ1-1): KAGVTQTPRYLIKTRGQQVTLSCSPISGHRSVSWYQQTPGQGLQFLFEYFSETQRNKGNFPGRFSGRQFSNSRSEMNVSTLELGDSALYLCASSLGGWGAFFGQGTRLTVV.

The J gene is TRBJ2-3, the V gene TRBV7-9; TRBD2 matches at 10 bases. V lost 4 bases, J lost 6 bases, and 4 bases stayed unmatched. Looked up from germline, CDR1 is SEHNR and CDR2 is FQNEAQ (reference sequence). This CDR3 comprises 14 residues. CDR3 sequence reads: CASSWRTSGDTQYF. CDR3 DNA sequence: TGTGCCAGCAGCTGGCGGACTAGCGGCGATACGCAGTATTTT. The complete variable domain, with remaining parts taken from reference TRBV7-9 and TRBJ2-3, reads DTGVSQNPRHKITKRGQNVTFRCDPISEHNRLYWYRQTLGQGPEFLTYFQNEAQLEKSRLLSDRFSAERPKGSFSTLEIQRTEQGDSAMYLCASSWRTSGDTQYFGPGTRLTVL.

V usage is TRBV15 and J usage is TRBJ2-3; D gene ambiguous. Per the germline V gene, CDR1 is LNHNV and CDR2 is YYDKDF (reference sequence). The ends were cut back, 5 bases at V and 0 bases at J, with 9 bases in the middle. The CDR3 totals 14 residues. Here the CDR3 DNA reads TGTGCCACCAGCGCGGATTTCAGCACAGATACGCAGTATTTT. It yields the protein CATSADFSTDTQYF.

The chain combines TRBV29-1 with TRBJ1-1; D perhaps matches TRBD1 (5 bases). V lost 7 bases and J 3 bases, leaving 18 bases between the germline ends. CDR1 is SQVTM, CDR2 ANQGSEA, per germline. This CDR3 has 14 amino acids. The CDR3 is CSAVREGGDTEAFF. The CDR3 nucleotides read TGCAGCGCCGTCCGAGAGGGAGGGGACACTGAAGCTTTCTTT.

The J gene is TRBJ2-7, the V gene TRBV28; 11 bases agree with TRBD1. In germline, CDR1 is MDHEN, CDR2 SYDVKM. V gave up 6 bases and J gave up 1 base; unmatched junction bases: 11. This CDR3 is built from 17 residues. The CDR3 coding sequence is TGTGCCAGCAGCTTCCCCGGGACAGGGGGACGGTCCTACGAGCAGTACTTC. It specifies CASSFPGTGGRSYEQYF.

V usage is TRBV29-1 and J usage is TRBJ1-3; D unresolved. CDR1 SQVTM and CDR2 ANQGSEA come from the germline V gene. Trimming cost V 4 bases and J 4 bases, with 14 bases left between them. The CDR3 has 14 residues. In DNA form, the CDR3 reads TGCAGCGTTGGGGGAGGGCGAAGAGGAAACACCATATATTTT. Translating gives CSVGGGRRGNTIYF. The full variable domain, completed using reference TRBV29-1 and TRBJ1-3, is SAVISQKPSRDICQRGTSLTIQCQVDSQVTMMFWYRQQPGQSLTLIATANQGSEATYESGFVIDKFPISRPNLTFSTLTVSNMSPEDSSIYLCSVGGGRRGNTIYFGEGSWLTVV.

The count of this clone is one. The CDR3 here is CASSPGALAGGDTQYF. DNA for the CDR3: TGTGCCAGCAGCCCCGGGGCCTTAGCGGGAGGTGATACGCAGTATTTT. The rearrangement uses TRBV7-2 and TRBJ2-3, with 10 positions matching TRBD2. The CDR3 extends over 16 amino acids. Unmatched junction bases numbered 11, after V lost 5 bases and J lost 6 bases. CDR1 and CDR2 from the germline V gene are SGHTA and FQGNSA.

The V gene is TRBV9, the J gene TRBJ2-3; 9 bases map to TRBD2. The junction had 11 bases not matched to a gene; V was cut back by 5 bases and J by 1 base. The CDR3 has 17 amino acids. The germline V gene has CDR1 SGDLS and CDR2 YYNGEE. CDR3 nucleotides: TGTGCCAGCAGTCAAAGCAGCGGGGGGCCACGCACAGATACGCAGTATTTT. This sequence encodes CASSQSSGGPRTDTQYF.

The V call is TRBV5-1, the J call TRBJ2-7, with D possibly being TRBD2 (6 bases). The CDR3 totals 16 residues. The germline CDR1 and CDR2 sequences are SGHRS and YFSETQ. Trimming took 0 bases from V and 6 from J, leaving 19 bases between them. CDR3 residues: CASSLAGTPSAGEQYF. DNA for the CDR3: TGCGCCAGCAGCTTGGCCGGGACTCCCAGCGCTGGCGAGCAGTACTTC.

The chain is built from TRBV5-4 and TRBJ1-2, with a possible D match to TRBD1 (6 bases). Germline V gives CDR1 SGHNT, CDR2 YYREEE (reference sequence). Trimming took off 4 bases at V and 0 bases at J, with 10 bases between the two ends. The CDR3 loop spans 14 amino acids. The CDR3 reads CASSQGLANYGYTF. The DNA for the CDR3 is TGTGCCAGCAGCCAGGGGCTGGCTAACTATGGCTACACCTTC.

V usage is TRBV14 and J usage is TRBJ2-5; D possibly corresponds to TRBD2 (6 bases). This CDR3 comprises 15 residues. CDR1 is SGHDN and CDR2 is FVKESK in the germline V gene. V was cut by 0 bases and J by 5 bases, with 13 bases left in between. CDR3 in amino acids: CASSQDWRRGETQYF. The CDR3 nucleotides read TGTGCCAGCAGCCAAGATTGGAGGAGGGGCGAGACCCAGTACTTC.

This clone occurred a few times. The chain combines TRBV10-3 with TRBJ2-1; a possible D gene is TRBD2 (5 bases). V was cut by 4 bases and J by 4 bases, with 5 bases left in between. CDR3 size: 12 residues. Germline CDR1 reads ENHRY; CDR2 reads SYGVKD. The DNA of the CDR3 is TGTGCCATCAGTGGAGGGTACAATGAGCAGTTCTTC. Protein product: CAISGGYNEQFF.

This chain connects TRBV7-9 to TRBJ2-3; no reliable D call. Trimming took 1 base from V and 2 from J, leaving 7 bases between them. This CDR3 is built from 14 residues. Germline CDR1 is SEHNR and CDR2 is FQNEAQ (reference sequence). The CDR3 loop is CASSLVQSTDTQYF. CDR3 coding DNA: TGTGCCAGCAGCTTAGTCCAGTCCACAGATACGCAGTATTTT.

This clone appeared a few times. The chain employs TRBV4-3 and TRBJ2-5; D is possibly TRBD2 (5 bases). V shed 3 bases and J shed 7 bases, with 9 bases lying between them. Germline lookup yields CDR1 LGHNA and CDR2 YSLEER. The CDR3 is 12 amino acids. The CDR3 loop is CASSQNEGTQYF. CDR3 in DNA: TGCGCCAGCAGCCAGAATGAGGGGACCCAGTACTTC.

This clone was counted between two and nine times. The genes are TRBV19 and TRBJ1-4; perhaps TRBD1 as D (6 bases). V was clipped by 5 bases and J by 2 bases, with 21 bases between them. The CDR3 is 18 residues long. The germline V gene has CDR1 LNHDA and CDR2 SQIVND (reference sequence). The chain's CDR3 is CASSSSPVYRATNEKLFF. The CDR3 nucleotides read TGTGCCAGTAGTTCAAGCCCGGTCTACAGGGCTACTAATGAAAAACTGTTTTTT.

This chain links TRBV4-3 with TRBJ1-3; no firm D call. The length of the CDR3 is 15 residues. V lost 4 bases to trimming and J lost 0 bases, with 10 bases between them. Germline V CDR1 and CDR2: LGHNA, YSLEER. The CDR3 here is CASSPEDYSGNTIYF. Here the CDR3 DNA reads TGCGCCAGCAGCCCAGAGGACTACTCTGGAAACACCATATATTTT.

V gene TRBV7-3 combines with J gene TRBJ2-1; 7 nucleotides match TRBD1. Germline V lookup: CDR1 SGHTA, CDR2 FQGTGA. V lost 5 bases, J lost 6 bases, and 4 bases stayed unmatched. The CDR3 totals 13 residues. The CDR3 sequence is CASSRDSGNEQFF. The DNA of the CDR3 is TGTGCCAGCAGCCGGGACAGCGGCAATGAGCAGTTCTTC.

The DNA for the CDR3 is TGTGCCAGCAGCTCAATAGCCACTGAAGCTTTCTTT. Amino acids: CASSSIATEAFF. The V call is TRBV11-3, the J call TRBJ1-1, with unresolved D. Trimming pared 4 bases from V and 4 bases from J, leaving 7 bases between. From germline, CDR1 is SGHNT and CDR2 YENEEA. The CDR3 sequence is 12 residues long.

The CDR3 DNA reads as TGTGCCAGCAGCTTGGGCAGGGTTGAGACCCAGTACTTC. Encoded protein: CASSLGRVETQYF. This chain joins TRBV5-6 and TRBJ2-5; maybe TRBD1 (5 bases). This CDR3 is built from 13 residues. V lost 0 bases to trimming and J lost 5 bases, with 8 bases between them. Germline V gene sequence: CDR1 SGHDT, CDR2 YYEEEE. Based on the CDR3 plus reference TRBV5-6 and TRBJ2-5, the full variable domain is DAGVTQSPTHLIKTRGQQVTLRCSPKSGHDTVSWYQQALGQGPQFIFQYYEEEERQRGNFPDRFSGHQFPNYSSELNVNALLLGDSALYLCASSLGRVETQYFGPGTRLLVL.

This chain links TRBV27 with TRBJ2-5; D unclear. This CDR3 has 15 amino acids. V gave up 8 bases and J gave up 2 bases, with 18 bases separating them. The germline V gene has CDR1 MNHEY and CDR2 SMNVEV (reference sequence). The CDR3 bases are TGTGCCAGCCCTCCGTCGGAGTGCCAACAAGAGACCCAGTACTTC. Protein: CASPPSECQQETQYF.